Each of the 27 T cell receptor beta chains below was sequenced from the same sample in a study of radiation and T cells in renal cell carcinoma (TCRdb year 2020). Reading the label with the study, this specimen's time point is: blood 4 weeks post-SBRT, at nephrectomy. The treatment or condition label on this specimen signifies: 15 Gy SBRT to primary tumor, nephrectomy 4 weeks later. To prepare the library, the immunoSEQ multiplex PCR assay was applied. Here the immuneACCESS table is served through TCRdb, limited to in-frame sequences with V and J called. Missing clones are a known gap in these copies; in checked studies unresolved V genes cover under half, and the rest lacks a known reason. For this sample the table gives approximately 31,000 clones, of which 81% were detected only once. Approximately 30% of the sample is taken by the ten largest. The sequenced sample was blood, obtained from a patient whose treatment included radiotherapy and nephrectomy. Every receptor here comes from a man in his sixties with renal cell carcinoma.

The V call is TRBV15, the J call TRBJ2-7, with D perhaps matching TRBD2 (6 bases). The CDR3 covers 13 residues. Looked up from germline, CDR1 is LNHNV and CDR2 is YYDKDF (reference sequence). V lost 6 bases to trimming and J lost 4 bases, with 13 bases between them. The CDR3 loop reads CATRAGTEYEQYF. The CDR3 DNA follows: TGTGCCACCAGAGCCGGGACTGAATACGAGCAGTACTTC.

This clone showed up just a few times. The V gene is TRBV30, the J gene TRBJ1-2, with D unclear. The CDR3 sequence is 14 residues long. Trimming removed 3 bases at V and 5 bases at J, with 16 bases between. From germline, CDR1 is GTSNPN and CDR2 SVGIG (reference sequence). The CDR3 here is CAWRSLANFYGYTF. The CDR3 nucleotides read TGTGCCTGGAGAAGCTTGGCTAATTTTTATGGCTACACCTTC.

About this clone: Other DNA variants within this sample encode the same CDR3. The rearrangement joins TRBV29-1 to TRBJ1-2; 7 bases agree with TRBD1. CDR1 is SQVTM, CDR2 ANQGSEA, per germline. There are 16 residues in the CDR3. Unmatched junction bases numbered 13, after V lost 1 base and J lost 5 bases. Written as DNA, the CDR3 is TGCAGCGTTGAAGGCGTTGGTGGACAGGCAACTTATGGCTACACCTTC. This sequence encodes CSVEGVGGQATYGYTF.

This clone was observed a few times. The gene calls are TRBV18 and TRBJ2-2; 9 nucleotides line up with TRBD1. The CDR3 covers 21 residues. Unmatched junction bases numbered 17, after V lost 3 bases and J lost 0 bases. Germline CDR1 and CDR2: KGHSH and LQKENI. The CDR3: CASSPTGTGYRGVANTGELFF. Here the CDR3 DNA reads TGTGCCAGCTCACCGACCGGGACAGGGTATCGTGGCGTAGCGAACACCGGGGAGCTGTTTTTT.

The chain recombines TRBV2 with TRBJ1-5; TRBD1 might be the D (5 bases). In germline, CDR1 is SNHLY, CDR2 FYNNEI. The V and J ends lost 3 bases and 1 base respectively, with 10 bases between them. The CDR3 contains 15 residues. The CDR3 spells CASSDEGWSNQPQHF. DNA of the CDR3: TGTGCCAGCAGTGATGAGGGGTGGAGCAATCAGCCCCAGCATTTT. The full variable domain, completed using reference TRBV2 and TRBJ1-5, is EPEVTQTPSHQVTQMGQEVILRCVPISNHLYFYWYRQILGQKVEFLVSFYNNEISEKSEIFDDQFSVERPDGSNFTLKIRSTKLEDSAMYFCASSDEGWSNQPQHFGDGTRLSIL.

CDR3 amino acids: CASSPSGTNYGYTF. In DNA form, the CDR3 reads TGCGCCAGCAGCCCAAGTGGGACCAACTATGGCTACACCTTC. V and J are TRBV5-1 and TRBJ1-2; tentative D call: TRBD1 (5 bases). Germline CDR1 reads SGHRS; CDR2 reads YFSETQ. Trimming shortened V by 4 bases and J by 2 bases, and 12 bases separated the two germline ends. The CDR3 has 14 amino acids.

This sequence joins TRBV7-2 and TRBJ2-6; D call uncertain. V lost 1 base and J 3 bases, leaving 1 base between the germline ends. Germline V gives CDR1 SGHTA, CDR2 FQGNSA. This CDR3 comprises 13 residues. CDR3 sequence reads: CASSLGGANVLTF. In nucleotides, the CDR3 is TGTGCCAGCAGCTTAGGTGGGGCCAACGTCCTGACTTTC.

A word on this clone: At one end the junction does not follow the germline gene, possibly because of a read error. The chain links TRBV2 to TRBJ2-5; no clear D gene. This CDR3 spans 9 amino acids. In germline, CDR1 is SNHLY, CDR2 FYNNEI. The DNA for the CDR3 is TGTGCCAGCAGTGCCGCCGTACACTTC. Its translation: CASSAAVHF.

The chain recombines TRBV7-2 with TRBJ2-5, with D uncertain. V was clipped by 2 bases and J by 4 bases, with 8 bases between them. Germline values: CDR1 SGHTA, CDR2 FQGNSA. CDR3 length equals 13 residues. DNA of the CDR3: TGTGCCAGCAGCTTAACTCGAGGAGAGACCCAGTACTTC. Amino acid sequence: CASSLTRGETQYF.

This chain links TRBV21-1 with TRBJ1-2. TRBV21-1 is listed as a pseudogene. This CDR3 comprises 14 residues. CDR3 sequence: CASNEEGGAGGYTF. In DNA form, the CDR3 reads TGTGCCAGCAACGAAGAGGGCGGCGCCGGTGGCTACACCTTC.

V gene TRBV11-1 combines with J gene TRBJ2-3, with 9 nucleotides matching TRBD1. The CDR3 length is 16 residues. CDR1 and CDR2 (germline): SGHAT, FQDESV (reference sequence). J gave up 2 bases and V 3 bases, and 6 bases lay outside the gene matches. In DNA, the CDR3 is TGTGCCAGCAGCTTCCGGACAGGGGAACCCACAGATACGCAGTATTTT. Translated, it gives CASSFRTGEPTDTQYF.

CDR3 protein: CASSFERGTGQETQYF. The CDR3, as DNA: TGTGCCAGCAGCTTTGAGAGGGGAACGGGCCAAGAGACCCAGTACTTC. The chain has TRBV12-1 and TRBJ2-5. TRBV12-1 is reported as a pseudogene. This CDR3 spans 16 amino acids.

The V call is TRBV15, the J call TRBJ2-7; D remains unclear. V was shortened by 1 base and J by 3 bases, with 10 bases between the two germline ends. Germline CDR1 LNHNV, CDR2 YYDKDF (reference sequence). The CDR3 length is 14 residues. CDR3 DNA sequence: TGTGCCACCAGCAGAGGATCGGACGGCTACGAGCAGTACTTC. Its translation is CATSRGSDGYEQYF.

The chain has TRBV7-9 and TRBJ2-3, with D possibly matching TRBD2 (6 bases). CDR1 and CDR2 (germline): SEHNR, FQNEAQ (reference sequence). The CDR3 is 13 residues long. Trimming removed 5 bases at V and 6 bases at J, with 12 bases between. CDR3 in amino acids: CASSRGGIDTQYF. DNA of the CDR3: TGTGCCAGCAGCAGAGGAGGGATTGATACGCAGTATTTT.

This chain uses TRBV18 with TRBJ1-5, with 7 bases aligning to TRBD1. The V and J ends lost 5 bases and 0 bases, in that order; junction bases with no gene match: 7. This CDR3 spans 16 amino acids. Germline V gene lookup returns CDR1 KGHSH and CDR2 LQKENI. Here the CDR3 reads CASSFSGQNSNQPQHF. The DNA of the CDR3 is TGTGCCAGCTCATTTTCGGGACAGAATAGCAATCAGCCCCAGCATTTT.

The chain couples TRBV6-5 to TRBJ1-1, with D perhaps TRBD1 (5 bases). Between the trimmed V and J ends, which lost 2 bases and 6 bases, there was a span of 13 bases. The germline CDR1 and CDR2 sequences are MNHEY and SVGAGI. The CDR3 loop spans 14 amino acids. CDR3 loop: CASSYTGLGAEAFF. The CDR3 DNA is TGTGCCAGCAGTTACACGGGACTGGGGGCTGAAGCTTTCTTT.

The chain couples TRBV9 to TRBJ2-1; 12 bases line up with TRBD2. Germline CDR1 and CDR2: SGDLS and YYNGEE. The CDR3 covers 16 residues. Unmatched junction bases numbered 11, after V lost 4 bases and J lost 9 bases. The CDR3 DNA reads TGTGCCAGCAGCTTTAGCTCTCTAGCGGGAGGGGCTGAGCAGTTCTTC. Its translation: CASSFSSLAGGAEQFF.

The gene calls are TRBV5-1 and TRBJ2-7; a possible D gene is TRBD1 (5 bases). Germline lookup yields CDR1 SGHRS and CDR2 YFSETQ. The CDR3 sequence is 15 residues long. The ends were cut back, 0 bases at V and 1 base at J, with 11 bases in the middle. The CDR3 loop reads CASSLAMGLSYEQYF. The CDR3 DNA reads as TGCGCCAGCAGCTTGGCGATGGGGCTTTCCTACGAGCAGTACTTC.

This clone has just a few counts. The genes are TRBV18 and TRBJ1-6; D remains ambiguous. Germline V gene sequence: CDR1 KGHSH, CDR2 LQKENI. Trimming stripped 3 bases from V and 5 bases from J, with 2 bases between. The CDR3 is 12 residues long. CDR3: CASSPNNSPLHF. The CDR3 DNA follows: TGTGCCAGCTCACCCAATAATTCACCCCTCCACTTT.

The rearrangement links TRBV6-6 to TRBJ2-7, with 7 nucleotides matching TRBD1. The V gene end was trimmed by 6 bases and the J gene end by 4 bases; junction bases not matched to a gene: 6. The CDR3 runs 13 residues. Germline CDR1 reads MNHNY; CDR2 reads SVGAGI (reference sequence). The CDR3 sequence: CASSRQGLYEQYF. CDR3 bases: TGTGCCAGCAGCCGACAGGGCTTATACGAGCAGTACTTC.

The CDR3 reads CASSQPELVKVKGYTF. Here the CDR3 DNA reads TGCGCCAGCAGCCAACCCGAATTGGTTAAGGTGAAGGGCTACACCTTC. The chain carries TRBV4-1 and TRBJ1-2; D call uncertain. V was cut by 2 bases and J by 8 bases, with 21 bases left in between. Germline-derived CDR1 and CDR2 are MGHRA and YSYEKL. This CDR3 region has 16 residues.

The CDR3 protein is CASKASGKSYEQYF. For the CDR3, the DNA is TGTGCCAGCAAGGCCAGCGGGAAATCTTACGAGCAGTACTTC. V gene TRBV27 combines with J gene TRBJ2-7, with 7 bases fitting TRBD2. From germline, CDR1 is MNHEY and CDR2 SMNVEV (reference sequence). The CDR3 has 14 residues. The V segment lost 7 bases and the J segment 4 bases; nucleotides outside the gene matches: 10.

V usage is TRBV7-3 and J usage is TRBJ2-1; tentatively, D is TRBD1 (5 bases). The length of the CDR3 is 13 residues. Looked up from germline, CDR1 is SGHTA and CDR2 is FQGTGA. Trimming took off 2 bases at V and 7 bases at J, with 9 bases between the two ends. The CDR3 here is CASSLQGLNEQFF. The CDR3, as DNA: TGTGCCAGCAGCTTACAGGGATTAAATGAGCAGTTCTTC.

The count of this clone is one. The chain has TRBV9 and TRBJ2-1; D call uncertain. Deletions cut 3 bases from V and 0 bases from J, with 10 bases between. This CDR3 region has 15 residues. Germline assignment: CDR1 SGDLS and CDR2 YYNGEE. The CDR3 nucleotides are TGTGCCAGCAGCGCACCCCAGAGCTCCTACAATGAGCAGTTCTTC. Translated, it gives CASSAPQSSYNEQFF.

This chain joins TRBV18 and TRBJ2-7; D perhaps matches TRBD2 (6 bases). V was shortened by 3 bases and J by 5 bases, with 11 bases between the two germline ends. The V gene's germline CDR1 is KGHSH and CDR2 LQKENI. The CDR3 has 13 amino acids. DNA of the CDR3: TGTGCCAGCTCACCCATAGCGGTTAACGAGCAGTACTTC. Its translation is CASSPIAVNEQYF.

The gene calls are TRBV5-6 and TRBJ1-1; D perhaps matches TRBD1 (5 bases). This CDR3 has 14 amino acids. Trimming left V 5 bases short and J 4 bases short, with 15 bases between. Per the germline V gene, CDR1 is SGHDT and CDR2 is YYEEEE. The CDR3 region is CASSQGRGVTEAFF. For the CDR3, the DNA is TGTGCCAGCAGTCAGGGCCGGGGGGTCACTGAAGCTTTCTTT.

This chain links TRBV11-2 with TRBJ2-5, with 8 bases fitting TRBD2. Germline V gene sequence: CDR1 SGHAT, CDR2 FQNNGV. The length of the CDR3 is 16 residues. Germline trimming cut 2 bases from V and 5 bases from J; bases unmatched to any gene: 10. In DNA, the CDR3 is TGTGCCAGCAGCTTATATAGCGGGGCCCCCGGGGAGACCCAGTACTTC. Translation gives CASSLYSGAPGETQYF.